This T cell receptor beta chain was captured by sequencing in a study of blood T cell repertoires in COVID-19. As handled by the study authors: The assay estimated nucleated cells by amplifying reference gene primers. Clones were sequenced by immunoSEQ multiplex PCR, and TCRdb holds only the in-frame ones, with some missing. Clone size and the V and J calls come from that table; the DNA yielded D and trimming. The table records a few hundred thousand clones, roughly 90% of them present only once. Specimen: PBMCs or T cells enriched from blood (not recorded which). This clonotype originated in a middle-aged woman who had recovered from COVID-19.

The CDR3 DNA is TGCAGTGCTACTGACAGGGGACTAAATCAGCCCCAGCATTTT. This translates into CSATDRGLNQPQHF. The gene calls are TRBV20-1 and TRBJ1-5, with 8 bases lining up with TRBD1. Germline V lookup: CDR1 DFQATT, CDR2 SNEGSKA (reference sequence). Trimming removed 4 bases from V and 4 bases from J; junction bases left unmatched: 6. This CDR3 spans 14 amino acids.